This TCR beta chain originates from a study of Ad26.COV2.S vaccination and SARS-CoV-2 variants. On the study more broadly: Ad26.COV2.S, an intramuscular injection, was given once or twice 56 days apart.

As to treatment: roughly 20 received Ad26.COV2.S at low or high dose, single or two shots; about 5 received placebo; per-sample allocation not given. Sampling happened 63 days after the first vaccine or placebo injection. Points from the study as a whole: Substantial response breadth was reportedly seen for spike-specific CD8+ and CD4+ T cells after vaccination.

The CDR3 extends over 13 amino acids. Between the trimmed V and J ends, which lost 5 bases and 8 bases, there was a span of 15 bases. Germline V gene lookup returns CDR1 PRHDT and CDR2 FYEKMQ (reference sequence). Sequenced by immunoSEQ multiplex PCR; TCRdb stores in-frame clones only, minus some. The sample holds 360,000 or so clones, roughly 84% seen once. About this clone: Its cognate antigen is unknown.

The TCR originated in a person between 18 and 60 years old who received the Ad26.COV2.S COVID-19 vaccine or a placebo. The sequences come from peripheral blood, collected in a trial of Ad26.COV2.S vaccine versus placebo. V usage is TRBV13 and J usage is TRBJ1-2, with D possibly TRBD1 on 6 matching bases. The CDR3 is CASSLRGLGGYTF. Here the CDR3 DNA reads TGTGCCAGCAGCCTCAGGGGCTTGGGGGGCTACACCTTC.